This T cell receptor beta chain was captured in a study of T cell clusters in autoimmune cytopenias. Study background: A median of approximately 50,000 TRB reads per sample yielded a median approximately 2,500 distinct clonotypes. General study results and limits: Active autoimmune hepatitis patients had almost three-fold fewer exclusive TRB clusters than healthy donors. Physiological T cell clusters of healthy donors were apparently absent in primary autoimmune cytopenia patients. TRB repertoire shifts in secondary cytopenia and chronic lymphocytic leukemia mostly reflected lymphoma, not autoimmunity.

On this clonotype: Its antigen remains unidentified.

TRB was amplified by touch-down multiplex PCR, primer pools A and B combined. TCRdb re-called the multiplex PCR reads; one entry per CDR3 protein, DNA not given. Here the sample table reports 6,500 to 8,000 distinct CDR3 sequences. TRB was amplified from around 0.25 ug of peripheral blood genomic DNA per sample. This TCR came from a human donor with an autoimmune cytopenia or autoimmune hepatitis (not recorded which). Sequencing was done on a sample of peripheral blood.

CDR3 residues: CASSRLTGPGQISLAEAFF. This rearrangement joins TRBV6-5 to TRBJ1-1; TCRdb designates TRBD1, a call that cannot be tested without DNA. Germline V gene data show CDR1 as MNHEY and CDR2 as SVGAGI. The CDR3 covers 19 residues.